This entry lists 9 T cell receptor beta chains sequenced from one sample in a study of Graves' ophthalmopathy and Graves' hyperthyroidism. Amplification of TCR beta CDR3 regions used RNA transcripts. The workflow started with a first-round RT-PCR run with HTBI primers and then moved on to a second-round multiplex PCR. TCRdb re-called the multiplex PCR reads through MiXCR, storing one row per CDR3 protein. This sample yields about 740,000 distinct CDR3 sequences, of which 40% are seen a single time; less than 55% belongs to the top ten. Sample: peripheral blood. The receptors originated from an adult man with Graves' ophthalmopathy.

This clonotype was recorded many times. The chain is built from TRBV29-1 and TRBJ2-5; tentatively, D is TRBD1 (6 bases). CDR3 size: 14 residues. Germline lookup yields CDR1 SQVTM and CDR2 ANQGSEA. The V gene lost 1 base and the J gene lost 5 bases, with 14 bases spanning the gap. CDR3 loop: CSVEANRDGETQYF. The CDR3 coding sequence is TGCAGCGTTGAAGCGAACAGGGACGGGGAGACCCAGTACTTC.

Concerning this clonotype itself: A much larger clone lies one base from this, so it may be a read error. The rearrangement joins TRBV24-1 to TRBJ2-2; D may correspond to TRBD1 or TRBD2 (6 bases each). CDR3 length equals 15 residues. The germline gives CDR1 KGHDR, CDR2 SFDVKD. CDR3 amino acids: CATQSRQGRTGELVF. CDR3 DNA: TGTGCCACGCAATCGCGGCAGGGGAGGACCGGGGAGCTGGTTTTT.

There are a few counts of this clonotype. In DNA, the CDR3 is TGTGCCAGCGCAAAGCTGGGAGGAAATGAAAAACTGTTTTTT. Amino acids: CASAKLGGNEKLFF. This chain connects TRBV10-3 to TRBJ1-4; D remains unclear. Germline V gene data show CDR1 as ENHRY and CDR2 as SYGVKD. This CDR3 contains 14 residues. V lost 10 bases and J 5 bases, leaving 17 bases between the germline ends.

This clonotype was observed at least ten times. This chain connects TRBV14 to TRBJ1-2; maybe TRBD1 (6 bases). V dropped 5 bases and J dropped 8 bases, with 12 bases sitting between them. Germline values: CDR1 SGHDN, CDR2 FVKESK. The CDR3 is 12 residues long. CDR3 bases: TGTGCCAGCAGCTCCAGGGGTCGCGGCTACACCTTC. Translation: CASSSRGRGYTF.

The CDR3 nucleotides read TGTGCCAGCAGCTTAGCCCAGGGCCCCGTAACTGAAGCTTTCTTT. Translated: CASSLAQGPVTEAFF. The rearrangement joins TRBV7-9 to TRBJ1-1; D might be TRBD1 (5 bases). Deletions cut 0 bases from V and 5 bases from J, with 13 bases between. The CDR3 contains 15 residues. Germline assignment: CDR1 SEHNR and CDR2 FQNEAQ (reference sequence).

The CDR3 DNA is TGTGCCAGCGCCCGGGACAGGGGGGACACTGAAGCTTTCTTT. Protein product: CASARDRGDTEAFF. The chain is built from TRBV2 and TRBJ1-1; 11 bases map to TRBD1. The CDR3 covers 14 residues. The V segment lost 8 bases and the J segment 3 bases; nucleotides outside the gene matches: 5. The germline CDR1 and CDR2 sequences are SNHLY and FYNNEI. Based on the CDR3 plus reference TRBV2 and TRBJ1-1, the full variable domain is EPEVTQTPSHQVTQMGQEVILRCVPISNHLYFYWYRQILGQKVEFLVSFYNNEISEKSEIFDDQFSVERPDGSNFTLKIRSTKLEDSAMYFCASARDRGDTEAFFGQGTRLTVV.

The chain has TRBV10-3 and TRBJ1-1, with 8 bases that match TRBD1. Germline loops: CDR1 ENHRY, CDR2 SYGVKD. V was pared by 10 bases and J by 4 bases, with 17 bases of the junction left unmatched. The CDR3 is 16 amino acids. This CDR3 is CASRRQGRGVGTEAFF. The CDR3 nucleotides are TGTGCCAGCAGGAGACAGGGGCGCGGGGTGGGCACTGAAGCTTTCTTT.

The table lists this clonotype with a few counts. The chain uses TRBV7-9 and TRBJ2-5; 8 nucleotides agree with TRBD1. J was trimmed by 5 bases and V by 8 bases; bases with no gene match: 10. This CDR3 has 14 amino acids. Germline CDR1 reads SEHNR; CDR2 reads FQNEAQ (reference sequence). CDR3 sequence: CASRRDRSQETQYF. CDR3 DNA sequence: TGTGCCAGCCGCCGGGACAGGTCTCAGGAGACCCAGTACTTC.

V and J are TRBV9 and TRBJ1-4; a weak D match, TRBD1 (5 bases). This CDR3 spans 18 amino acids. Between the trimmed V and J ends, which lost 0 bases and 0 bases, there was a span of 15 bases. Germline V gives CDR1 SGDLS, CDR2 YYNGEE. CDR3 sequence reads: CASSVDRGGRATNEKLFF. DNA of the CDR3: TGTGCCAGCAGCGTAGATAGGGGAGGAAGAGCAACTAATGAAAAACTGTTTTTT. Supplemented by reference TRBV9 and TRBJ1-4, the full variable domain reads DSGVTQTPKHLITATGQRVTLRCSPRSGDLSVYWYQQSLDQGLQFLIQYYNGEERAKGNILERFSAQQFPDLHSELNLSSLELGDSALYFCASSVDRGGRATNEKLFFGSGTQLSVL.